This T cell receptor beta chain was found in a study of regulatory T cells in long-lasting Graves disease listed by TCRdb under 2021. Regarding the study in general: Persistent Graves' disease meant more than 5 years of antithyroid drug treatment with TSH receptor autoantibodies that stayed positive. Persistent Graves' disease patients were compared with newly diagnosed Graves' disease patients by peripheral blood TCR sequencing and RNA sequencing. A total of 35 or so samples were covered by TCR sequencing, comprising approximately 13 persistent and around 20 newly diagnosed Graves' disease patients. The study was conducted in China and was registered as a clinical trial. In the clinical cohort, patients with persistent Graves' disease had used antithyroid drugs for an average of about 9.4 years. Overall results and qualifications from the work: Sequencing and analysis were restricted to the TCR beta chain. A larger number of public clonotypes was shared among persistent patients (approximately 3,000) than among newly diagnosed patients (around 890). Preferential use of TRBV28, TRBJ1-2 and TRBJ2-5 was observed in persistent disease, whereas TRBV20-1 and TRBJ2-1 were favored in newly diagnosed disease. The authors noted that the small sample size was a limitation that may lower accuracy. Lower TCR Shannon entropy and fewer highly expanded clones were observed in persistent Graves' disease patients than in newly diagnosed patients, which suggested clonal expansion. Peripheral blood alone was examined, since thyroid tissue, which constituted the primary lesion, could not be accessed.

Read against the paper, the sample's time point label means: persistent/refractory GD, antithyroid drugs over 5 years with positive TRAb. For both TCR sequencing and RNA sequencing, RNA was extracted from PBMCs in TRIzol. The diagnosis of Graves' disease followed American Thyroid Association guidelines. The patients came from an endocrinology department in Xi'an, China. From each patient, 7.5 to 9.5 milliliters of peripheral blood was collected into an EDTA anticoagulant tube. Ficoll Paque Plus density gradient separation was used to isolate PBMCs, and no further T cell sorting was performed. An Agilent 2100 Bioanalyzer and agarose gel were used to assess RNA quality, and a NanoDrop 2000 was used to measure RNA concentration. Receptors were amplified or captured by multiplex PCR. This sample was sequenced with an Illumina HiSeq 4000. TCR beta libraries were built with iRepertoire HTBI primers and Arm-PCR amplification of CDR3 regions. Gel purification was performed on PCR products prior to sequencing. The study's processing was this. A total of around 59 TRBV and 14 TRBJ segments were identified across samples and were used for gene usage analysis of CDR3 amino acid clonotypes. COPE and FqMerger were used to merge the filtered high-quality paired reads into contigs. BLAST was used to align contigs to the IMGT TRBV, TRBD and TRBJ reference genes, and CDR3 was defined following IMGT. Highly expanded clones were defined as clonotypes with a frequency above 0.1%. Shannon entropy was used to measure repertoire diversity, and the Gini coefficient was used to measure V-J evenness. Public clonotypes were defined as clonotypes shared by more than one individual. TCRdb took the public reads, trimmed them with fastp at Q25, ran MiXCR for clone calling and kept in-frame beta chains. Records with the same CDR3 protein are collapsed into one entry carrying the most frequent genes and DNA. The V and J calls here are based on TCRdb, not the publication. The sample table shows under 350,000 distinct CDR3 sequences, and around 23% are seen once. 45% to 70% of the sample is in the top ten clones.

The sample holds a few counts of this clonotype. The antigen this receptor binds is unknown. The sample holds no much larger clone one base away, and base qualities are not on file. Trimming costs V 4 bases and J 2 bases, and their ends lie 8 bases apart. CDR1 and CDR2 were assigned from the germline V gene (reference sequence) as MNHEY and SMNVEV. The CDR3 goes from the cysteine to the phenylalanine over 14 residues. Only CDR3 DNA is held: 42 bases, read in frame from base 1. The chain is encoded by TRBV27 joined to TRBJ2-2; TRBD1 is possibly the D segment (6 matching bases). This sequence originates from a female donor with Graves disease. The source was peripheral blood mononuclear cells (PBMCs), collected when the disease was refractory, from a patient treated with antithyroid drugs. The DNA sequence follows: TGTGCCAGCAGTTACGGGACAAACACCGGGGAGCTGTTTTTT. Its translation reads: CASSYGTNTGELFF.